The clone carrying this TCR beta chain was found once. The source of the sample is a study of blood T cell repertoires in COVID-19. Overall study: In each case, the material was cDNA or gDNA derived from T cells, B-cell-depleted T cells, or PBMCs.

Recruitment covered 20 to 25 US areas and drew participants whose ages spanned about 18 to 100 years. V dropped 3 bases and J dropped 5 bases, with 14 bases sitting between them. The CDR3 spans 14 residues. The V gene's germline CDR1 is SGHAT and CDR2 FQNNGV. Sequencing was performed with immunoSEQ multiplex PCR; in TCRdb, only in-frame clones are kept and a portion is missing. The sample has approximately 350,000 clones, about 88% seen once. This chain links TRBV11-2 with TRBJ2-7; TRBD2 is a possible D gene (5 bases). This sequence originates from a woman aged 25 to 39 who had recovered from COVID-19. Source material: PBMCs or T cells enriched from blood (not recorded which). The CDR3 nucleotides are TGTGCCAGCAGCTTGGGCAGCGGTAGGGACGAGCAGTACTTC. This codes for CASSLGSGRDEQYF.